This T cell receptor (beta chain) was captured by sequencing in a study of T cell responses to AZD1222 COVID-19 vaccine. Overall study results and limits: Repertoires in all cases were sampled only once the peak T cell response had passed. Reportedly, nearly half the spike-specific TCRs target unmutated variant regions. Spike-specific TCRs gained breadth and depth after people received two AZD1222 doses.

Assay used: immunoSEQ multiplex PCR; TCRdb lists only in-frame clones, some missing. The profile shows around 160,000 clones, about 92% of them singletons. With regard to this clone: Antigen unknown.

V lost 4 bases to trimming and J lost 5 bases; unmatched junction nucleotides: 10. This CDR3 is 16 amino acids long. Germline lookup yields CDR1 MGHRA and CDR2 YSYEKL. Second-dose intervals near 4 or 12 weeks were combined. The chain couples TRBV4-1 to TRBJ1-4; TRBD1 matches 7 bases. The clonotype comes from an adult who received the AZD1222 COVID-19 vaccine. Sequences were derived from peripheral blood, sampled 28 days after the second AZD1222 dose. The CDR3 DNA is TGCGCCAGCAGCCGCGCTCAGGGGGTTATAAATGAAAAACTGTTTTTT. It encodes CASSRAQGVINEKLFF.